The 14 T cell receptor beta chains presented below share a single source sample, sequenced in a study of T-cell memory formation after mild COVID-19. Using its own MiXCR run on the 5' RACE reads, TCRdb lists one record per CDR3 protein. The sample contains under 250,000 distinct CDR3 sequences, under 30% of which appear only once. Sequencing input: PBMCs or a T cell subset sorted from them (not recorded which). The receptor set was obtained from an adult woman who had mild COVID-19 (a few samples of this study predate the infection). Cell type and time point are not known.

This clonotype was counted between two and nine times. V gene TRBV18 combines with J gene TRBJ1-1; TRBD1 aligns across 7 bases. V shed 4 bases, J shed 0 bases, and the junction held 5 bases outside the gene matches. Germline CDR1 is KGHSH and CDR2 is LQKENI. CDR3 length: 15 residues. The CDR3 spells CASSQTGSMNTEAFF. The CDR3 DNA follows: TGTGCCAGCTCACAGACAGGGAGCATGAACACTGAAGCTTTCTTT.

This clonotype was counted only a few times. V usage is TRBV11-3 and J usage is TRBJ2-2; possibly TRBD1 for D (7 bases). The CDR3 is 17 residues long. The germline CDR1 and CDR2 sequences are SGHNT and YENEEA. V lost 4 bases, J lost 0 bases, and 15 bases lay in between. The CDR3 region is CASSSGGQTPNTGELFF. CDR3 coding DNA: TGTGCCAGCAGCTCCGGGGGACAGACGCCGAACACCGGGGAGCTGTTTTTT.

The chain carries TRBV7-9 and TRBJ1-1, with TRBD1 identical over 9 bases. The CDR3 has 16 residues. Germline lookup yields CDR1 SEHNR and CDR2 FQNEAQ (reference sequence). The V gene end was trimmed by 3 bases and the J gene end by 0 bases; junction bases not matched to a gene: 5. The CDR3 protein is CASSFAHRGLNTEAFF. CDR3 sequence (DNA): TGTGCCAGCAGCTTCGCCCACAGGGGGCTGAACACTGAAGCTTTCTTT.

V gene TRBV6-2 or TRBV6-3 combines with J gene TRBJ2-4; possible D gene TRBD1, 6 bases. Trimming stripped 0 bases from V and 6 bases from J, with 18 bases between. Germline V gene data show CDR1 as MNHEY and CDR2 as SVGEGT. This CDR3 is built from 17 residues. In nucleotides, the CDR3 is TGTGCCAGCAGTTACTCGAGGGGGAGTCCCGGCGTAAACATTCAGTACTTC. This codes for CASSYSRGSPGVNIQYF.

V and J are TRBV12-3 or TRBV12-4 and TRBJ2-2; D is perhaps TRBD2 (6 bases). The CDR3 consists of 16 residues. V shed 5 bases and J shed 6 bases, with 19 bases lying between them. The chain's CDR3 is CASSPGTPSGAGELFF. The CDR3 DNA is TGTGCCAGCAGTCCTGGGACTCCCTCCGGGGCCGGGGAGCTGTTTTTT.

This clonotype was counted a few times. The genes are TRBV7-9 and TRBJ1-1, with 7 bases fitting TRBD1. V dropped 9 bases and J dropped 5; count of bases not matched to a gene: 6. The CDR3 covers 12 residues. Germline values: CDR1 SEHNR, CDR2 FQNEAQ (reference sequence). The CDR3 DNA reads TGTGCCAGGGACAGGAGGATAACTGAAGCTTTCTTT. This encodes CARDRRITEAFF.

The rearrangement links TRBV18 to TRBJ1-3; 7 bases are a match to TRBD1. Trimming at V came to 4 bases and at J to 8 bases, leaving 8 bases not matched to a gene. CDR3 size: 14 residues. Germline CDR1 reads KGHSH; CDR2 reads LQKENI. CDR3 sequence: CASSQGAKRDTIYF. Here the CDR3 DNA reads TGTGCCAGCTCACAGGGGGCGAAACGGGACACCATATATTTT. Full variable domain (missing parts from reference TRBV18 and TRBJ1-3): NAGVMQNPRHLVRRRGQEARLRCSPMKGHSHVYWYRQLPEEGLKFMVYLQKENIIDESGMPKERFSAEFPKEGPSILRIQQVVRGDSAAYFCASSQGAKRDTIYFGEGSWLTVV.

This clonotype was detected a few times. The chain carries TRBV12-3 or TRBV12-4 and TRBJ1-1; D is uncertain. Deletions cut 2 bases from V and 5 bases from J, with 15 bases between. The CDR3 spans 15 residues. The CDR3 DNA sequence: TGTGCCAGCAGTTTACGGGAGGCAGGTGTGACTGAAGCTTTCTTT. As protein: CASSLREAGVTEAFF.

V and J are TRBV12-3 or TRBV12-4 and TRBJ2-1; TRBD2 is a possible D gene (5 bases). V was trimmed by 11 bases and J by 0 bases, leaving 11 bases between them. The CDR3 runs to 13 residues. CDR3 nucleotide sequence: TGTGCCGTAGCGAGCCCCTCCTACAATGAGCAGTTCTTC. Its translation: CAVASPSYNEQFF.

V and J are TRBV7-9 and TRBJ2-3; 7 nucleotides agree with TRBD2. The CDR3 is 14 residues long. Trimming cost V 1 base and J 5 bases; bases outside gene matches: 3. CDR1 and CDR2 from the germline V gene are SEHNR and FQNEAQ (reference sequence). CDR3 residues: CASSLVRGRDTQYF. CDR3 sequence (DNA): TGTGCCAGCAGCTTAGTCCGCGGGAGAGATACGCAGTATTTT.

This clonotype has just a few counts. This chain connects TRBV5-4 to TRBJ2-7; possible D gene TRBD1, 6 bases. The CDR3 sequence is 14 residues long. Germline values: CDR1 SGHNT, CDR2 YYREEE (reference sequence). V lost 4 bases, J lost 4 bases, and 15 bases lay in between. CDR3 region: CASSGTGSAYEQYF. DNA of the CDR3: TGTGCCAGCAGCGGAACAGGGTCCGCTTACGAGCAGTACTTC.

In this sample, this clonotype turned up many times. The chain employs TRBV5-1 and TRBJ2-1; TRBD2 agrees at 7 bases. CDR1 is SGHRS and CDR2 is YFSETQ in the germline V gene. V dropped 4 bases and J dropped 4; count of bases not matched to a gene: 5. The CDR3 sequence is 14 residues long. For the CDR3, the DNA is TGCGCCAGCAGCCCCGATAGCGGGTACAATGAGCAGTTCTTC. This encodes CASSPDSGYNEQFF.

V gene TRBV6-5 combines with J gene TRBJ1-1, with D unresolved. This CDR3 comprises 12 residues. In germline, CDR1 is MNHEY, CDR2 SVGAGI. Trimming pared 0 bases from V and 5 bases from J, leaving 4 bases between. The CDR3 protein is CASSYSSTEAFF. CDR3 DNA: TGTGCCAGCAGTTACTCCTCGACTGAAGCTTTCTTT.

This CDR3 reads CATSVSGVINTQYF. The CDR3 DNA reads TGTGCCACCAGTGTCAGCGGGGTGATAAATACGCAGTATTTT. The chain joins TRBV24-1 to TRBJ2-3; 7 bases map to TRBD2. The germline V gene encodes CDR1 KGHDR and CDR2 SFDVKD. Germline trimming cut 5 bases from V and 7 bases from J; bases unmatched to any gene: 8. This CDR3 is built from 14 residues.